The clone carrying this T cell receptor (beta chain) was observed a single time. This sample is drawn from a study of PD-1 blockade in classical Hodgkin lymphoma. This CDR3 contains 15 residues. Germline CDR1 and CDR2: MNHEY and SVGAGI. Trimming removed 4 bases from V and 2 bases from J, with 13 bases in between. Method: immunoSEQ multiplex PCR; TCRdb's copy keeps in-frame clones and lacks some. This sample yields about 85,000 clones, of which 85% to 95% are seen a single time; 2.6% belongs to the top ten. All patients experienced relapse after autologous stem cell transplantation, and brentuximab vedotin exposure was variable.

The genes are TRBV6-5 and TRBJ2-3; D tentatively fits TRBD1 or TRBD2 (5 bases each). Sample: peripheral blood mononuclear cells (PBMCs), taken before the second cycle of nivolumab. This TCR derives from a human donor with classical Hodgkin lymphoma. CDR3 region: CASSLEWGTTDTQYF. Written as DNA, the CDR3 is TGTGCCAGCAGTTTGGAGTGGGGGACCACAGATACGCAGTATTTT.